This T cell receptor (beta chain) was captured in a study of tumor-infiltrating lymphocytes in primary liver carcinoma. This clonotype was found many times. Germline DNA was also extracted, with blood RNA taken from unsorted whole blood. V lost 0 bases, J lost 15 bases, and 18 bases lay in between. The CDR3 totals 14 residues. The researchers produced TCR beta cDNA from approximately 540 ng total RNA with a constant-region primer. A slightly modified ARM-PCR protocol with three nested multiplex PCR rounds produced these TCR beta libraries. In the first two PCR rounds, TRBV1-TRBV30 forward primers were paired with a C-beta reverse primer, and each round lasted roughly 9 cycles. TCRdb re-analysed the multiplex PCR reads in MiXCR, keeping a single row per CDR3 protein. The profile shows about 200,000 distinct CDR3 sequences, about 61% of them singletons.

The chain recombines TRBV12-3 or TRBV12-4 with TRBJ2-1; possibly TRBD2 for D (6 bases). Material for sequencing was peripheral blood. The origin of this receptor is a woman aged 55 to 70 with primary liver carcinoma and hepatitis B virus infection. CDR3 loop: CASSLAGGGPRGFF. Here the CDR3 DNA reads TGTGCCAGCAGTTTAGCGGGAGGAGGCCCGAGGGGGTTCTTC.